This T cell receptor (beta chain) derives from a study of OX40 agonist ivuxolimab in advanced cancers. Germline V gene data show CDR1 as SGDLS and CDR2 as YYNGEE. This CDR3 region has 15 residues. The V end lost 6 bases, the J end lost 4 bases, and 18 bases lay between the germline ends. Measured with immunoSEQ multiplex PCR; TCRdb has only the in-frame clones, and not every one. Of some 120,000 clones listed, less than 95% are singletons. The rearrangement joins TRBV9 to TRBJ2-3; D possibly corresponds to TRBD2 (6 bases). The sequence came from an adult with an advanced solid tumor such as melanoma, head and neck, liver or kidney cancer. The material was CD4+ or CD8+ T cells sorted from blood, obtained in a trial of the OX40 agonist ivuxolimab. The CDR3 region has the DNA TGTGCCAGCACTATTAGCGGAACGGGGTCAGATACGCAGTATTTT. It is translated as CASTISGTGSDTQYF.